This T cell receptor (beta chain) is from a study of human T cells and chemical hapten exposure. V was pared by 4 bases and J by 5 bases, with 17 bases between. Germline CDR1 and CDR2: MNHNS and SASEGT. There are 15 residues in the CDR3. Overall study results and limits: Sensitizing with DPC caused no change in TCRs above 1 in 1000 frequency.

In its sample, this clonotype was seen a few times. The antigen remains undetermined. TCRdb passed the RACE reads through MiXCR, listing each CDR3 protein once. The sample consists of fewer than 400,000 distinct CDR3 sequences, roughly 6.9% of them appearing once. Time point meaning: patch test 1, 2 weeks after DPC sensitization. Treatment noted: therapeutic diphenylcyclopropenone sensitization with weekly scalp DPC. This rearrangement joins TRBV6-1 to TRBJ2-5, with TRBD2 as a possible D gene (6 bases). The sequence was obtained from a woman younger than 30 with alopecia areata. Some clones in this sample may be carry-over from other donors' samples. The input for sequencing was whole blood, taken in connection with sensitization to the hapten diphenylcyclopropenone (DPC). The CDR3: CASSGPTRILETQYF. The DNA of the CDR3 is TGTGCCAGCAGTGGACCGACTAGGATTCTTGAGACCCAGTACTTC.